This paragraph covers one TCR beta chain sequence. This clonotype was counted many times. Its antigen remains unidentified. Base qualities are not provided; no much larger clone lies one nucleotide away. The method was multiplex PCR. This sample was sequenced with an Illumina HiSeq 4000. To build TCR beta libraries, CDR3 regions were amplified by Arm-PCR using iRepertoire HTBI primers. Gel purification was performed on PCR products prior to sequencing. The authors processed their data as follows. Gene usage analysis of CDR3 amino acid clonotypes used the approximately 62 TRBV and around 14 TRBJ segments found across samples. COPE and FqMerger were used to merge the filtered high-quality paired reads into contigs. BLAST was used to align contigs to IMGT TRBV, TRBD and TRBJ reference genes, with CDR3 defined following IMGT. Any clonotype with a frequency above 0.1% was classified as a highly expanded clone. Shannon entropy served as the measure of repertoire diversity, while the Gini coefficient captured V-J evenness. Clonotypes shared by more than one individual were considered public. TCRdb applied fastp at Q25 and MiXCR to the public reads, then kept only in-frame beta chains. Rows matching on CDR3 protein sequence are summarized as one entry with the most common DNA and genes. The V and J calls, along with clone size, are taken from TCRdb and not from the paper's own processing. The sample records 200,000 to 250,000 distinct CDR3 sequences, over 20% of which are singletons. The leading ten clones occupy around 13% of the sample.

Read against the paper, the sample's time point label means: newly diagnosed GD, antithyroid drugs for less than 3 months. RNA was extracted from PBMCs in TRIzol for both TCR sequencing and RNA sequencing. The diagnosis of Graves' disease followed American Thyroid Association guidelines. Recruitment of patients was carried out at an endocrinology department in Xi'an, China. Each patient gave approximately 10 milliliters of peripheral blood, collected in an EDTA anticoagulant tube. PBMCs were isolated by Ficoll Paque Plus density gradient separation without further T cell sorting. An Agilent 2100 Bioanalyzer and agarose gel were used to assess RNA quality, and a NanoDrop 2000 was used to measure RNA concentration. The entry originates in a study of regulatory T cells in long-lasting Graves disease (dated by TCRdb to the early 2020s). In terms of the full investigation: Newly diagnosed Graves' disease patients had taken antithyroid drugs for less than 3 months. Persistent Graves' disease patients were compared with newly diagnosed Graves' disease patients by peripheral blood TCR sequencing and RNA sequencing. The study took place in China and was registered as a clinical trial. TCR sequencing covered around 13 persistent and 20 newly diagnosed Graves' disease patients, 33 samples in total.

Findings and caveats that apply to the study as a whole: Compared with newly diagnosed patients, persistent Graves' disease patients had lower TCR Shannon entropy and fewer highly expanded clones, which suggests clonal expansion. Sequencing and analysis were restricted to the TCR beta chain. As a limitation, the authors acknowledged that the small sample size may reduce accuracy. Patients with persistent disease shared more public clonotypes (about 2,500) than newly diagnosed patients did (around 1,000). Peripheral blood alone was examined, since thyroid tissue, which constituted the primary lesion, could not be accessed.

The clonotype comes from a female donor with Graves disease. Sequenced material: peripheral blood mononuclear cells (PBMCs), taken at new diagnosis, from a patient treated with antithyroid drugs.

Here the CDR3 is given as CASVRDSQETQYF. The nucleotide sequence is TGTGCCAGCGTTCGGGACAGCCAAGAGACCCAGTACTTC. The chain uses TRBV2 and TRBJ2-5, with 7 bases aligning to TRBD1. The CDR3 measures 13 amino acids from cysteine to phenylalanine. Of the read, only the CDR3 DNA is kept; its 39 bases are in frame from base 1. V loses 8 bases at its end and J loses 1 base; junction bases beyond the gene matches: 4. CDR1 SNHLY and CDR2 FYNNEI are derived from the germline V gene.